The clone carrying this TCR beta chain was observed a handful of times. The target antigen is unknown. The source of the sample is a study of beta chain features in type 1 diabetes. Regarding the study as a whole: For Type 1 diabetes patients, all four CD4+ subsets carried TCRB CDR3s that were moderately but significantly shorter. Patients and controls would share equally any PCR tilt toward shorter templates.

Germline lookup yields CDR1 LGHNA and CDR2 YSLEER. This CDR3 region has 12 residues. Trimming left V 2 bases short and J 7 bases short, with 8 bases between. Expressed TCRB transcripts were sequenced because the entire RNA isolate underwent reverse transcription. The average read count of naive, central memory and regulatory T cell samples was around 3.8 million. TCRdb's table, derived via immunoSEQ multiplex PCR, lists solely in-frame clones and lacks some. The sample lists 310,000 or so clones; about a tenth were seen once. This chain joins TRBV4-3 and TRBJ1-2; no reliable D call. The TCR sequence derives from a man aged 30-40 years with type 1 diabetes. Sequenced: central memory CD4+ T cells from blood. CDR3 region: CASSQFGSGYTF. CDR3 DNA: TGCGCCAGCAGCCAATTCGGAAGTGGCTACACCTTC.